This paragraph covers one TCR beta chain sequence. Antigen unknown. The CDR3 is made up of 15 amino acids. Deletions cut 0 bases from V and 2 bases from J, with 11 bases between. Germline CDR1 reads SGHDT; CDR2 reads YYEEEE. The source of the sample is a study of T-cell reconstitution after alpha-beta-depleted transplantation in children. The study's findings and limits: Reported findings indicate that, about two months after transplant, alpha-beta T cells came from several hundred expanded clones, which were derived from non-depleted graft cells. Most T-cell counts and diversity one year after the transplant came from T cells that were newly produced.

It was with unique molecular identifiers that the TCRbeta library was prepared. TCRdb analysed the PCR reads with MiXCR anew, one entry per CDR3 protein. The table lists around 94,000 distinct CDR3 sequences, 5% to 6% of them singletons. This material consisted of PBMCs, mostly from graft donor cells, taken 60 days after TCRalphabeta/CD19-depleted stem cell transplant. The sequence was collected from a female patient aged 2-10 years who had a stem cell transplant for Fanconi anemia, so the T cells may come from the graft donor. V gene TRBV5-6 combines with J gene TRBJ2-5; D not certain. As DNA, the CDR3 is TGTGCCAGCAGCTTGGTTCGCCAGCCTCAAGAGACCCAGTACTTC. Translation gives CASSLVRQPQETQYF.